The 25 T cell receptor beta chains presented below share a single source sample, sequenced in a study of shared clonotypes between healthy human individuals. The assay was immunoSEQ multiplex PCR, and TCRdb's table has in-frame clones only and misses some. This table has about 2,500,000 clones, 85% to 95% appearing once. Sequencing was carried out using naive CD4+ T cells sorted from blood. The subset was: CD45RA+ positively selected. The receptors were sampled from a man aged 18 to 29 in good health.

This clone was observed a single time. This same CDR3 is encoded by further DNA sequences in the sample. The CDR3, as DNA: TGCGCCAGCAGCTTGGGGGGTTCTGGGGCCAACGTCCTGACTTTC. Encoded protein: CASSLGGSGANVLTF. This rearrangement joins TRBV5-1 to TRBJ2-6, with D unresolved. The germline V and J ends were trimmed by 0 bases and 1 base, with 5 bases remaining between them. Germline V gene data show CDR1 as SGHRS and CDR2 as YFSETQ. The CDR3 is made up of 15 amino acids.

In the case of this clone: A read error is possible here, since a much larger clone lies one base away. The same CDR3 is also encoded by other DNA sequences in this sample. The chain carries TRBV5-1 and TRBJ1-1; D uncertain. This CDR3 spans 14 amino acids. Between the trimmed V and J ends, which lost 0 bases and 1 base, there was a span of 7 bases. The germline CDR1 and CDR2 sequences are SGHRS and YFSETQ. CDR3 coding DNA: TGCGCCAGCAGCTTGGGTCAGACGAACACTGAAGCTTTCTTT. Amino acids: CASSLGQTNTEAFF.

This clone has more than one count but fewer than ten. V and J are TRBV10-3 and TRBJ1-6; the match to TRBD1 covers 8 bases. Germline V gives CDR1 ENHRY, CDR2 SYGVKD. The CDR3 is made up of 15 amino acids. Trimming at V came to 0 bases and at J to 9 bases, leaving 4 bases not matched to a gene. The CDR3 DNA reads TGTGCCATCAGTGAGTCCGGACAGGGAGCTTCACCCCTCCACTTT. It encodes CAISESGQGASPLHF.

V gene TRBV7-8 combines with J gene TRBJ1-5, with D tentatively TRBD1 (5 bases). Trimming took 6 bases from V and 0 from J, leaving 9 bases between them. The CDR3 loop spans 14 amino acids. The V gene's germline CDR1 is SGHVS and CDR2 FQNEAQ. CDR3: CASSKTDSNQPQHF. The DNA of the CDR3 is TGTGCCAGCAGTAAGACAGATAGCAATCAGCCCCAGCATTTT.

The chain is built from TRBV28 and TRBJ1-2; D remains unclear. V gave up 1 base and J gave up 4 bases, with 16 bases separating them. Germline assignment: CDR1 MDHEN and CDR2 SYDVKM. CDR3 length equals 16 residues. The CDR3 region is CASSLSSSLGSYGYTF. DNA for the CDR3: TGTGCCAGCAGTTTATCGTCAAGTTTGGGTAGCTATGGCTACACCTTC.

Here the CDR3 DNA reads TGTGCCAGCAGCCGAATGACAGGGTCTGGAAACACCATATATTTT. Amino acids: CASSRMTGSGNTIYF. This chain joins TRBV5-4 and TRBJ1-3, with 7 bases aligning to TRBD1. Losses at the gene ends were 4 bases for V and 1 base for J; bases not matched to a gene: 5. The CDR3 is 15 residues long. CDR1 and CDR2 from the germline V gene are SGHNT and YYREEE (reference sequence).

J is TRBJ2-3 and V is TRBV5-4; D possibly uses TRBD1 or TRBD2 (6 bases each). Germline loops: CDR1 SGHNT, CDR2 YYREEE (reference sequence). The germline V and J ends were trimmed by 3 bases and 1 base, with 15 bases remaining between them. CDR3 length: 16 residues. CDR3 coding DNA: TGTGCCAGCAGCTCGTTAACGGGGGCCGGCACAGATACGCAGTATTTT. Its protein is CASSSLTGAGTDTQYF. The whole variable domain, filled in from reference TRBV5-4 and TRBJ2-3, reads ETGVTQSPTHLIKTRGQQVTLRCSSQSGHNTVSWYQQALGQGPQFIFQYYREEENGRGNFPPRFSGLQFPNYSSELNVNALELDDSALYLCASSSLTGAGTDTQYFGPGTRLTVL.

The V call is TRBV21-1, the J call TRBJ1-2. TRBV21-1 is flagged as a pseudogene. The CDR3 length is 17 residues. The CDR3 DNA reads as TGTGCCAGCAGCAGGAGATTAGGGACTCTCGCCCCCTATGGCTACACCTTC. It is translated as CASSRRLGTLAPYGYTF.

The CDR3 loop reads CAWSVQGGIYHF. The CDR3 bases are TGTGCCTGGAGTGTCCAAGGCGGAATCTACCATTTT. The chain couples TRBV30 to TRBJ1-5; no reliable D call. The CDR3 has 12 amino acids. The germline V gene encodes CDR1 GTSNPN and CDR2 SVGIG (reference sequence). V was cut by 0 bases and J by 16 bases, with 16 bases left in between.

The V call is TRBV30, the J call TRBJ1-1; the D gene is possibly TRBD1 (6 bases). Between the trimmed V and J ends, which lost 0 bases and 5 bases, there was a span of 10 bases. CDR3 size: 13 residues. Germline values: CDR1 GTSNPN, CDR2 SVGIG (reference sequence). CDR3 bases: TGTGCCTGGAGTGTAACAGGGAGGACTGAAGCTTTCTTT. As protein: CAWSVTGRTEAFF.

This clone occurred a few times. The rearrangement links TRBV29-1 to TRBJ1-1; D is uncertain. V was cut by 2 bases and J by 6 bases, with 19 bases left in between. CDR3 size: 15 residues. Germline CDR1 is SQVTM and CDR2 is ANQGSEA. The CDR3 spells CSVELSPTVGAEAFF. The CDR3 nucleotides are TGCAGCGTTGAACTGTCGCCAACCGTCGGGGCTGAAGCTTTCTTT.

DNA of the CDR3: TGTGCCAGCAGCCAAAACCCCGGGACAGGGGGCGGGGAGCAGTACTTC. It codes for CASSQNPGTGGGEQYF. The V gene is TRBV7-6, the J gene TRBJ2-7, with 12 positions matching TRBD1. CDR1 SGHVS and CDR2 FNYEAQ come from the germline V gene. This CDR3 spans 16 amino acids. Losses at the gene ends were 5 bases for V and 7 bases for J; bases not matched to a gene: 12.

Here the CDR3 DNA reads TGTGCCAGCTCACAAGACAGGGCGGGTTCCTATAATTCACCCCTCCACTTT. Translation: CASSQDRAGSYNSPLHF. This chain connects TRBV18 to TRBJ1-6; 7 bases agree with TRBD1. The length of the CDR3 is 17 residues. J lost 1 base, V lost 4 bases, and 7 bases had no gene match. Germline V CDR1 and CDR2: KGHSH, LQKENI.

The chain combines TRBV7-2 with TRBJ1-1; TRBD1 might be the D (5 bases). Germline CDR1 reads SGHTA; CDR2 reads FQGNSA. The CDR3 is made up of 13 amino acids. The germline V and J ends were trimmed by 7 bases and 0 bases, with 9 bases remaining between them. Here the CDR3 DNA reads TGTGCCAGCACGGGGGGGTTGAACACTGAAGCTTTCTTT. The encoded protein is CASTGGLNTEAFF.

The J gene is TRBJ2-6, the V gene TRBV7-9; the D is unclear. This CDR3 contains 13 residues. Germline CDR1 reads SEHNR; CDR2 reads FQNEAQ (reference sequence). Trimming removed 1 base from V and 8 bases from J, with 6 bases in between. The CDR3 nucleotides read TGTGCCAGCAGCTTAGAGGCGACCAACGTCCTGACTTTC. Protein product: CASSLEATNVLTF.

The gene calls are TRBV5-1 and TRBJ2-7; D might be TRBD1 (5 bases). The CDR3 consists of 14 residues. Germline V gene sequence: CDR1 SGHRS, CDR2 YFSETQ. V lost 4 bases to trimming and J lost 6 bases, with 17 bases between them. CDR3 residues: CASSLLETQGEQYF. CDR3 bases: TGCGCCAGCAGCCTTCTAGAAACGCAGGGCGAGCAGTACTTC.

The chain couples TRBV9 to TRBJ2-7; D perhaps matches TRBD1 (5 bases). This CDR3 contains 15 residues. With 4 bases removed from V and 0 bases from J, the gap between germline ends came to 14 bases. Germline assignment: CDR1 SGDLS and CDR2 YYNGEE. In nucleotides, the CDR3 is TGTGCCAGCAGCCCCCAGGGATTAAGCTCCTACGAGCAGTACTTC. Its translation: CASSPQGLSSYEQYF.

The gene calls are TRBV9 and TRBJ2-7, with TRBD2 identical over 8 bases. Germline CDR1 is SGDLS and CDR2 is YYNGEE. There are 14 residues in the CDR3. Trimming took 7 bases from V and 5 from J; bases not matched to a gene: 11. The CDR3 sequence: CASGSSAGGHEQYF. CDR3 nucleotide sequence: TGTGCCAGCGGGTCGTCGGCGGGAGGTCACGAGCAGTACTTC.

The V gene is TRBV4-2, the J gene TRBJ1-2; 9 nucleotides match TRBD1. This CDR3 is built from 17 residues. Germline V gives CDR1 LGHNA, CDR2 YNFKEQ. V shed 3 bases and J 4 bases; nucleotides not matched to a gene: 12. CDR3 sequence: CASSQDPGQGSSYGYTF. CDR3 sequence (DNA): TGTGCCAGCAGCCAGGACCCGGGACAGGGCTCCTCCTATGGCTACACCTTC.

The V and J genes are TRBV6-5 and TRBJ1-4, with 9 bases matching TRBD1. Germline-derived CDR1 and CDR2 are MNHEY and SVGAGI. Trimming removed 2 bases from V and 5 bases from J; junction bases left unmatched: 3. This CDR3 is 15 amino acids long. In DNA form, the CDR3 reads TGTGCCAGCAGTTACCATGGACAGGGGAATGAAAAACTGTTTTTT. Its translation: CASSYHGQGNEKLFF.

The chain is built from TRBV28 and TRBJ2-7; 9 bases match TRBD2. V trimming: 9 bases; J trimming: 6 bases; junction bases outside the gene matches: 6. The CDR3 contains 12 residues. Per the germline V gene, CDR1 is MDHEN and CDR2 is SYDVKM. The CDR3 here is CASTSGSLEQYF. In DNA form, the CDR3 reads TGTGCCAGTACTAGCGGGTCCCTCGAGCAGTACTTC.

This clone was detected once. The chain recombines TRBV2 with TRBJ2-7; no clear D. V dropped 2 bases and J dropped 3 bases, with 8 bases sitting between them. The CDR3 is made up of 13 amino acids. CDR1 is SNHLY and CDR2 is FYNNEI in the germline V gene. The CDR3 reads CASSEHDGYEQYF. CDR3 sequence (DNA): TGTGCCAGCAGTGAACACGACGGCTACGAGCAGTACTTC. Full variable domain (rest looked up from reference TRBV2 and TRBJ2-7): EPEVTQTPSHQVTQMGQEVILRCVPISNHLYFYWYRQILGQKVEFLVSFYNNEISEKSEIFDDQFSVERPDGSNFTLKIRSTKLEDSAMYFCASSEHDGYEQYFGPGTRLTVT.

Details on this clone: Other DNA sequences in this specimen translate into the identical CDR3. The gene calls are TRBV5-1 and TRBJ1-1, with unresolved D. The CDR3 is 13 residues long. Trimming took off 0 bases at V and 0 bases at J, with 3 bases between the two ends. Germline V gene sequence: CDR1 SGHRS, CDR2 YFSETQ. CDR3 sequence: CASSLALNTEAFF. CDR3 nucleotides: TGCGCCAGCAGCTTGGCACTGAACACTGAAGCTTTCTTT.

This chain uses TRBV11-2 with TRBJ1-6, with 7 positions matching TRBD1. Unmatched junction bases numbered 6, after V lost 5 bases and J lost 5 bases. This CDR3 comprises 15 residues. Germline lookup yields CDR1 SGHAT and CDR2 FQNNGV. The CDR3 nucleotides read TGTGCCAGCAGCGGCCGGACAGGAGATAATTCACCCCTCCACTTT. It encodes CASSGRTGDNSPLHF.

On this clone: Other DNA sequences in the sample encode the same CDR3. The chain's CDR3 is CSVGVSSGNTIYF. In DNA form, the CDR3 reads TGCAGCGTTGGGGTCAGCTCTGGAAACACCATATATTTT. V and J are TRBV29-1 and TRBJ1-3; D is ambiguous. V dropped 4 bases and J dropped 0 bases, with 7 bases sitting between them. The germline gives CDR1 SQVTM, CDR2 ANQGSEA. There are 13 residues in the CDR3.